This T cell receptor (beta chain) was found in a study of siplizumab effects on memory and regulatory T cells. Whole-study findings and limits: The alloresponse seemed to draw substantially on naive T cells, which appeared more diverse than memory cells. Controls had more than 25% Treg-derived mappable alloreactive CD4+ clones on average, versus approximately 70% with siplizumab.

Note on this clone: Its antigen is undetermined.

Germline loops: CDR1 SQVTM, CDR2 ANQGSEA. V gave up 0 bases and J gave up 4 bases, with 15 bases separating them. The CDR3 consists of 15 residues. TCR templates, 75,000 to 100,000 per sample, were assayed. The assay was immunoSEQ multiplex PCR, and TCRdb's table has in-frame clones only and misses some. The table lists around 45,000 clones, about 90% of them singletons, with under 0.35% in the top ten. This chain joins TRBV29-1 and TRBJ2-5; possibly TRBD2 for D (5 bases). The source is a human donor in good health. The source material was naive CD8+ T cells sorted from blood. The CDR3 sequence: CSVEDRRAVRETQYF. In DNA form, the CDR3 reads TGCAGCGTTGAAGATCGGCGGGCAGTCCGAGAGACCCAGTACTTC.